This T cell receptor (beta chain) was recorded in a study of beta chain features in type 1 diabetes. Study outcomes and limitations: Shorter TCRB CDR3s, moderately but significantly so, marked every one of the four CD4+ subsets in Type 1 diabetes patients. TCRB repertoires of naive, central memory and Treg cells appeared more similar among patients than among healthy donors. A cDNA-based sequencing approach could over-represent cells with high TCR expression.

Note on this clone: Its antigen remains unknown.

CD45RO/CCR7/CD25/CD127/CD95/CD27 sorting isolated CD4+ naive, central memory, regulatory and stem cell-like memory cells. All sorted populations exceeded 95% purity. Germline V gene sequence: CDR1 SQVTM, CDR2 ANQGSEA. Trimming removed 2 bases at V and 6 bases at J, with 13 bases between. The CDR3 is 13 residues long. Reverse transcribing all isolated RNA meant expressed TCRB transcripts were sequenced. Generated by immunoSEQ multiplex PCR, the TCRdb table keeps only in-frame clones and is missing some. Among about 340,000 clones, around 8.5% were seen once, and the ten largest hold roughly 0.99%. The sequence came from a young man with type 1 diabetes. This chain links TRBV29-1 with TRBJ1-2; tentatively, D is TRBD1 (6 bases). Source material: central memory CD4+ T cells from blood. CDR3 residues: CSVESGVTDGYTF. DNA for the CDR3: TGCAGCGTTGAATCAGGGGTAACTGATGGCTACACCTTC.